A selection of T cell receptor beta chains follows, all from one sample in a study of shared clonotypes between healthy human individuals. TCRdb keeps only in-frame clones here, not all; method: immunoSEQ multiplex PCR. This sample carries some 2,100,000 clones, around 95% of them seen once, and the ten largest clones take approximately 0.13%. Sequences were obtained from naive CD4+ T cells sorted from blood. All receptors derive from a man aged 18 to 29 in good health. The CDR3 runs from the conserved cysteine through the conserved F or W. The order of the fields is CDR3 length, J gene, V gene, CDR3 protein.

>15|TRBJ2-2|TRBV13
CASSLNSKNTGELFF
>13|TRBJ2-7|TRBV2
CASSDAGRYEQYF
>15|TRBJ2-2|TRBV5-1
CASTLDRSNTGELFF
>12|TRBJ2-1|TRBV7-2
CASSPDHPAQFF
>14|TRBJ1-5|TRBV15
CATSSWGSNQPQHF
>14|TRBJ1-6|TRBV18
CASSPTEYNSPLHF
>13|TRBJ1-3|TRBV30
CAWSPNSGNTIYF
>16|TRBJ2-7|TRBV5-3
CARSSPDYWDFCEQYF
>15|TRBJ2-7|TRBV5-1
CASRSGLDGSYEQYF
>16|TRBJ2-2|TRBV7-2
CASRQTGTGNTGELFF
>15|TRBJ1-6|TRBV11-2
CASSLGVGLNSPLHF
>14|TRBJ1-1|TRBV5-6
CASRWSFFDTEAFF
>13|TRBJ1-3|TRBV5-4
CASSLEAGNTIYF
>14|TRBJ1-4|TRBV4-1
CASSQVQGGEKLFF
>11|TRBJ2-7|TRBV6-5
CASSPGGGWYF
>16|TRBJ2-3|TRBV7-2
CASSLSAGLVTDTQYF
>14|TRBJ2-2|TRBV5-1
CASRRHSDTGELFF
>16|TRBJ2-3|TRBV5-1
CASSLEALRSTDTQYF
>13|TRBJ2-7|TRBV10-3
CAISESLSYEQYF
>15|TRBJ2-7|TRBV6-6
CASSFPRDRPYEQYF
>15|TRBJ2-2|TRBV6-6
CASILKAANTGELFF
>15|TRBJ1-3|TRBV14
CASSQTSGLGNTIYF
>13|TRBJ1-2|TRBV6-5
CASSSSLRYGYTF
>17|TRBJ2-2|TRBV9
CASSVTQGGLGAGELFF
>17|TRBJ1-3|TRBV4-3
CASSSSGTGGSGNTIYF
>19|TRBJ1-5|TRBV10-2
CASSEGDLRGTLGNQPQHF
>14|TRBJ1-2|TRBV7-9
CASSRSGTAYGYTF
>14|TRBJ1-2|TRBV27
CASSLAGQQYGYTF
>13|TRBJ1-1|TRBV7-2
CASSLAGNTEAFF
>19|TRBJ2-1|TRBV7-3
CASSLHLLSGGSSYNEQFF
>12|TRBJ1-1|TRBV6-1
CASSEGIAGAFF
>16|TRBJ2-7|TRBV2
CASIRSPSGDSYEQYF
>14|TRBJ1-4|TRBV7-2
CASSLSRASEKLFF
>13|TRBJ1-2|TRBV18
CASSPGGDYGYTF
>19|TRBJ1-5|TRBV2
CASSEHGGQGVYSNQPQHF
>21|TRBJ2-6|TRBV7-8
CASSLILIGGHSLSGANVLTF
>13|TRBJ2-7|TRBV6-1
CASIFQNSYEQYF
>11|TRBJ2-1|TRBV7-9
CASRRYNEQFF
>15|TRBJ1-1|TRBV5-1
CASSSRQSLNTEAFF
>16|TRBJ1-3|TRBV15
CATSRDDSSSGNTIYF
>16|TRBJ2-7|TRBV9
CASSVGGGQSSYEQYF
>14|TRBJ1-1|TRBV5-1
CASSLNTGGTEAFF
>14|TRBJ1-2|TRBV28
CASRQGARSYGYTF
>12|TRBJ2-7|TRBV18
CASSPDSYEQYF
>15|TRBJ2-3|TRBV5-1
CASSLARGAGDTQYF
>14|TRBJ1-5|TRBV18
CASSPLESNQPQHF